The 15 T cell receptor beta chains reported below all come from one sample, sequenced in a study of CD8 T cells in Susac syndrome. Reverse transcription of roughly 0.5 to 1 ug RNA used random hexamers. Via MiXCR, TCRdb re-called the immunoSEQ multiplex PCR reads, giving one row per CDR3 protein. The sample comprises about 190,000 distinct CDR3 sequences, roughly 90% of which are singletons, and about 0.09% rests with the top ten. Sequenced: CD4+ T cells from PBMCs. The origin of the receptors is a human donor with Susac syndrome.

The chain couples TRBV7-8 to TRBJ2-7; D might be TRBD1 or TRBD2, each matching 5 bases. V lost 5 bases, J lost 4 bases, and 15 bases lay in between. CDR1 is SGHVS, CDR2 FQNEAQ, per germline. CDR3 length: 14 amino acids. CDR3 amino acids: CASSAGAGLYEQYF. CDR3 nucleotide sequence: TGTGCCAGCAGCGCCGGGGCAGGGTTATACGAGCAGTACTTC.

This sequence joins TRBV10-3 and TRBJ1-1; D gene unclear. CDR1 and CDR2 (germline): ENHRY, SYGVKD. V was clipped by 5 bases and J by 1 base, with 11 bases between them. The CDR3 consists of 14 residues. The CDR3 DNA sequence: TGTGCCATCAGTAGGCAGGAGAAGAACACTGAAGCTTTCTTT. Protein sequence: CAISRQEKNTEAFF.

This chain joins TRBV19 and TRBJ2-1; 11 bases are shared with TRBD2. CDR3 length equals 14 residues. J was trimmed by 9 bases and V by 6 bases; bases with no gene match: 7. In germline, CDR1 is LNHDA, CDR2 SQIVND (reference sequence). CDR3 in DNA: TGTGCCAGTAGAGATAGCGGGAGGGCCGTTGAGCAGTTCTTC. Protein product: CASRDSGRAVEQFF.

The V gene is TRBV28, the J gene TRBJ1-1, with 8 nucleotides matching TRBD1. Germline CDR1 MDHEN, CDR2 SYDVKM. V gave up 9 bases and J gave up 5 bases; unmatched junction bases: 14. The CDR3 is made up of 15 amino acids. The CDR3 nucleotides are TGTGCCAGTACCGGTCCAAGGACAGGGAGAACTGAAGCTTTCTTT. Residues: CASTGPRTGRTEAFF. Combining the CDR3 with reference TRBV28 and TRBJ1-1 gives the whole variable domain DVKVTQSSRYLVKRTGEKVFLECVQDMDHENMFWYRQDPGLGLRLIYFSYDVKMKEKGDIPEGYSVSREKKERFSLILESASTNQTSMYLCASTGPRTGRTEAFFGQGTRLTVV.

The chain carries TRBV6-1 and TRBJ2-5; TRBD2 matches 11 bases. Germline V gene sequence: CDR1 MNHNS, CDR2 SASEGT. The CDR3 sequence is 13 residues long. V gave up 8 bases and J gave up 5 bases; unmatched junction bases: 4. DNA for the CDR3: TGTGCCAGCCATAGCGGGGGGGCTGAGACCCAGTACTTC. Protein product: CASHSGGAETQYF.

This chain links TRBV3-1 with TRBJ1-5; D is unresolved. CDR1 is LGHDT, CDR2 YNNKEL, per germline (reference sequence). The CDR3 loop spans 15 amino acids. The V and J ends lost 0 bases and 0 bases respectively, with 6 bases between them. The CDR3 DNA reads TGTGCCAGCAGCCAAGATGCCTCTAGCAATCAGCCCCAGCATTTT. Translation: CASSQDASSNQPQHF.

The gene calls are TRBV2 and TRBJ1-1; 8 positions match TRBD1. CDR1 SNHLY and CDR2 FYNNEI come from the germline V gene. CDR3 length equals 14 residues. The junction had 5 bases not matched to a gene; V was cut back by 6 bases and J by 2 bases. The CDR3, as DNA: TGTGCCAGCAGGAGACAGGGGAGCAACACTGAAGCTTTCTTT. It codes for CASRRQGSNTEAFF.

The CDR3 is CASTKGGENYEQYF. The CDR3 DNA sequence: TGTGCCAGCACCAAAGGAGGGGAGAACTACGAGCAGTACTTC. The chain recombines TRBV9 with TRBJ2-7, with a possible D match to TRBD2 (6 bases). CDR1 is SGDLS, CDR2 YYNGEE, per germline. Trimming stripped 6 bases from V and 3 bases from J, with 16 bases between. CDR3 size: 14 residues.

The CDR3 region has the DNA TGTGCCAGTAGTCTTACCGGGACAGCCAACACCGGGGAGCTGTTTTTT. Protein: CASSLTGTANTGELFF. The chain links TRBV3-1 to TRBJ2-2; 7 nucleotides line up with TRBD1. The CDR3 length is 16 residues. Germline CDR1 LGHDT, CDR2 YNNKEL (reference sequence). Germline trimming cut 9 bases from V and 2 bases from J; bases unmatched to any gene: 12.

For the CDR3, the DNA is TGCAGCGCCGCCCCCGACACAGATACGCAGTATTTT. This translates into CSAAPDTDTQYF. The rearrangement uses TRBV29-1 and TRBJ2-3; D is unclear. V lost 7 bases and J lost 2, with 10 bases in between. Looked up from germline, CDR1 is SQVTM and CDR2 is ANQGSEA. This CDR3 contains 12 residues.

J is TRBJ1-2 and V is TRBV10-3, with 11 bases lining up with TRBD1. This CDR3 contains 15 residues. Per germline, CDR1 ENHRY and CDR2 SYGVKD. Germline trimming cut 5 bases from V and 8 bases from J; bases unmatched to any gene: 10. Written as DNA, the CDR3 is TGTGCCATCAGTTCCCCGGGACAGGGGGTATCGGGCTACACCTTC. This codes for CAISSPGQGVSGYTF.

This clonotype showed up just once. The rearrangement uses TRBV6-2 or TRBV6-3 and TRBJ2-7, with D uncertain. Trimming removed 8 bases from V and 2 bases from J, with 16 bases in between. Germline V CDR1 and CDR2: MNHEY, SVGEGT. This CDR3 spans 14 amino acids. The CDR3 nucleotides read TGTGCCAGCGGGCTAACAGCCGTTACCTACGAGCAGTACTTC. Translating gives CASGLTAVTYEQYF.

The rearrangement uses TRBV6-5 and TRBJ2-7; 8 bases align to TRBD1. Germline loops: CDR1 MNHEY, CDR2 SVGAGI. CDR3 length equals 15 residues. With 2 bases clipped from V and 4 bases from J, the junction kept 7 bases outside the gene matches. The CDR3 DNA reads as TGTGCCAGCAGTTACACGGGTCAGGGGGCTTACGAGCAGTACTTC. Its translation is CASSYTGQGAYEQYF.

The V call is TRBV3-1, the J call TRBJ2-2, with 13 bases matching TRBD2. The V segment lost 1 base and the J segment 5 bases; nucleotides outside the gene matches: 10. The CDR3 is made up of 19 amino acids. CDR1 and CDR2 from the germline V gene are LGHDT and YNNKEL (reference sequence). The chain's CDR3 is CASSQATSGRDQGTGELFF. CDR3 nucleotide sequence: TGTGCCAGCAGCCAAGCCACTAGCGGGAGGGACCAAGGGACCGGGGAGCTGTTTTTT.

The gene calls are TRBV11-2 and TRBJ2-7, with D possibly matching TRBD1 (5 bases). Between the trimmed V and J ends, which lost 1 base and 4 bases, there was a span of 14 bases. From germline, CDR1 is SGHAT and CDR2 FQNNGV. This CDR3 contains 15 residues. The CDR3 is CASSLVPGHPYEQYF. Written as DNA, the CDR3 is TGTGCCAGCAGCTTAGTTCCAGGACACCCATACGAGCAGTACTTC.